This TCR beta chain was identified during a study of cytomegalovirus exposure and HLA in healthy donors. Findings and limits, study-wide: Approximately 160 TCR beta chains were listed as cytomegalovirus-associated.

As concerns this clone: What it binds is not known.

The donors gave bone marrow, and they were healthy. Both 60 Vbeta primers and 13 Jbeta primers went into the PCR. Authors' data handling: In a later analysis, some 80 million unique TCR beta chains included roughly 11 million shared by two or more donors. Repertoires were generated with immunoSEQ multiplex PCR, while TCRdb's copy carries only in-frame clones and drops some. The DNA was the basis for D and trimming; V, J and clone size are from that table. The sample consists of 96,000 or so clones, 65% to 80% of them appearing once. The CDR3 runs 13 residues. The germline V gene encodes CDR1 SGDLS and CDR2 YYNGEE. Trimming removed 0 bases from V and 11 bases from J, with 15 bases in between.

The V call is TRBV9, the J call TRBJ2-7, with a tentative D call TRBD1 (5 bases). Material for sequencing was PBMCs. The clonotype was recovered from a female donor in good health and CMV-seropositive. The CDR3 nucleotides are TGTGCCAGCAGCGTAGCTGACAGCTCCTTGGAGTACTTC. This sequence encodes CASSVADSSLEYF. The variable domain in full, with the rest retrieved from reference TRBV9 and TRBJ2-7, is DSGVTQTPKHLITATGQRVTLRCSPRSGDLSVYWYQQSLDQGLQFLIQYYNGEERAKGNILERFSAQQFPDLHSELNLSSLELGDSALYFCASSVADSSLEYFGPGTRLTVT.